This passage covers 2 T cell receptor beta chains from one sample sequenced in a study of T cell responses to AZD1222 COVID-19 vaccine. Generated by immunoSEQ multiplex PCR, the TCRdb table keeps only in-frame clones and is missing some. The table shows 150,000 to 200,000 clones, with roughly 91% occurring only once. This sample comprised peripheral blood, obtained 28 days after the second AZD1222 dose. The receptors originated from an adult who received the AZD1222 COVID-19 vaccine.

The rearrangement joins TRBV7-2 to TRBJ2-7; 7 bases map to TRBD2. V lost 1 base, J lost 4 bases, and 4 bases stayed unmatched. In germline, CDR1 is SGHTA, CDR2 FQGNSA. The CDR3 runs 14 residues. CDR3 sequence (DNA): TGTGCCAGCAGCTTAGGGCTAGCGGAGTACGAGCAGTACTTC. Protein sequence: CASSLGLAEYEQYF. The entire variable domain, with the rest obtained from reference TRBV7-2 and TRBJ2-7, is as follows: GAGVSQSPSNKVTEKGKDVELRCDPISGHTALYWYRQSLGQGLEFLIYFQGNSAPDKSGLPSDRFSAERTGGSVSTLTIQRTQQEDSAVYLCASSLGLAEYEQYFGPGTRLTVT.

The rearrangement uses TRBV6-5 and TRBJ1-5, with D maybe TRBD1 (6 bases). This CDR3 has 14 residues. CDR1 MNHEY and CDR2 SVGAGI come from the germline V gene. Trimming stripped 2 bases from V and 6 bases from J, with 11 bases between. The CDR3 here is CASSYLTGRQPQHF. The CDR3 nucleotides read TGTGCCAGCAGTTACCTGACAGGTCGTCAGCCCCAGCATTTT.